What follows are 21 T cell receptor beta chains derived from one specimen sequenced in a study of PD-L1 blockade in urothelial cancer. Assay: immunoSEQ multiplex PCR; the TCRdb copy retains only in-frame clones and omits some. Counted here are more than 40,000 clones, roughly 86% occurring once; the ten biggest clones make up roughly 16%. The specimen was PBMCs, collected around atezolizumab (anti-PD-L1) treatment. Every receptor here comes from a man aged 55 to 70 with urothelial cancer.

This chain uses TRBV6-5 with TRBJ2-7; TRBD1 might be the D (6 bases). Germline V gene data show CDR1 as MNHEY and CDR2 as SVGAGI. The CDR3 has 14 residues. Between the trimmed V and J ends, which lost 2 bases and 2 bases, there was a span of 10 bases. CDR3 nucleotides: TGTGCCAGCAGTTACACGACAGGAACCTACGAGCAGTACTTC. As protein: CASSYTTGTYEQYF.

The DNA for the CDR3 is TGCGCCAGCAGCACACAACTAGCGGAGTACAATGAGCAGTTCTTC. Protein: CASSTQLAEYNEQFF. V gene TRBV5-1 combines with J gene TRBJ2-1, with TRBD2 matching 8 bases. This CDR3 has 15 residues. Germline lookup yields CDR1 SGHRS and CDR2 YFSETQ. J gave up 4 bases and V 4 bases, and 7 bases lay outside the gene matches.

V is TRBV7-9 and J is TRBJ1-1; D is unresolved. In germline, CDR1 is SEHNR, CDR2 FQNEAQ (reference sequence). V lost 2 bases, J lost 1 base, and 5 bases lay in between. This CDR3 has 13 residues. CDR3 sequence: CASSLSENTEAFF. DNA of the CDR3: TGTGCCAGCAGCTTATCAGAGAACACTGAAGCTTTCTTT.

The chain uses TRBV28 and TRBJ2-3; D perhaps matches TRBD2 (6 bases). Germline CDR1 and CDR2: MDHEN and SYDVKM. Trimming stripped 2 bases from V and 13 bases from J, with 13 bases between. The CDR3 has 12 residues. The CDR3 is CASSLPGTQKYF. DNA for the CDR3: TGTGCCAGCAGTTTACCCGGGACTCAAAAGTATTTT.

In this sample, this clone turned up a few times. The rearrangement uses TRBV19 and TRBJ2-7, with 9 nucleotides matching TRBD1. Trimming at V came to 6 bases and at J to 0 bases, leaving 3 bases not matched to a gene. This CDR3 is 14 amino acids long. The V gene's germline CDR1 is LNHDA and CDR2 SQIVND (reference sequence). CDR3 DNA: TGTGCCAGTAGGAGGACAGGGGACTCCTACGAGCAGTACTTC. Translated: CASRRTGDSYEQYF.

The rearrangement joins TRBV6-5 to TRBJ2-4, with D maybe TRBD2 (7 bases). The CDR3 contains 16 residues. The V gene's germline CDR1 is MNHEY and CDR2 SVGAGI. V was shortened by 0 bases and J by 0 bases, with 9 bases between the two germline ends. The CDR3 region has the DNA TGTGCCAGCAGTTACTCGGGGGGGCTAGCCAAAAACATTCAGTACTTC. Its protein is CASSYSGGLAKNIQYF.

This clone came up once. The V call is TRBV5-1, the J call TRBJ1-2; no clear D gene. This CDR3 is 14 amino acids long. Trimming shortened V by 0 bases and J by 8 bases, and 14 bases separated the two germline ends. The germline V gene has CDR1 SGHRS and CDR2 YFSETQ. The CDR3 nucleotides are TGCGCCAGCAGCTTGGAGGTATTTGAGGCGGGCTACACCTTC. Protein: CASSLEVFEAGYTF. The full variable domain, rest sourced from reference TRBV5-1 and TRBJ1-2, is KAGVTQTPRYLIKTRGQQVTLSCSPISGHRSVSWYQQTPGQGLQFLFEYFSETQRNKGNFPGRFSGRQFSNSRSEMNVSTLELGDSALYLCASSLEVFEAGYTFGSGTRLTVV.

This clone was seen a few times. The CDR3 bases are TGTGCCAGCTCATCCCGGGACAGCTCGGGCAATCAGCCCCAGCATTTT. This gives the protein CASSSRDSSGNQPQHF. The gene calls are TRBV18 and TRBJ1-5, with 7 bases identical to TRBD1. With 5 bases clipped from V and 2 bases from J, the junction kept 9 bases outside the gene matches. The CDR3 covers 16 residues. Germline assignment: CDR1 KGHSH and CDR2 LQKENI.

The chain is built from TRBV15 and TRBJ1-2, with TRBD1 matching over 8 bases. Losses at the gene ends were 0 bases for V and 5 bases for J; bases not matched to a gene: 2. CDR3 length: 14 residues. Germline CDR1 is LNHNV and CDR2 is YYDKDF (reference sequence). CDR3 sequence (DNA): TGTGCCACCAGCAGAGAACAGGGGGGTTATGGCTACACCTTC. Translation: CATSREQGGYGYTF.

The V and J genes are TRBV5-1 and TRBJ1-2, with 10 bases matching TRBD1. The V and J ends lost 0 bases and 8 bases, in that order; junction bases with no gene match: 4. This CDR3 has 14 residues. The V gene's germline CDR1 is SGHRS and CDR2 YFSETQ. CDR3 coding DNA: TGCGCCAGCAGCTTGGAGGGACAGGGGAGCGGCTACACCTTC. Its translation: CASSLEGQGSGYTF.

The sample holds one count of this clone. This chain uses TRBV7-2 with TRBJ1-4, with 7 positions matching TRBD1. The ends lost 5 bases at V and 7 bases at J; junction bases unmatched: 13. Germline CDR1 and CDR2: SGHTA and FQGNSA. The CDR3 contains 16 residues. The CDR3 sequence: CASSTSVGTEIEKLFF. In nucleotides, the CDR3 is TGTGCCAGCAGCACTTCGGTGGGGACAGAAATTGAAAAACTGTTTTTT.

This clone was recorded once. The chain links TRBV7-9 to TRBJ2-5; TRBD1 matches at 7 bases. The germline CDR1 and CDR2 sequences are SEHNR and FQNEAQ (reference sequence). This CDR3 has 14 residues. V shed 1 base and J 1 base; nucleotides not matched to a gene: 0. The CDR3 region is CASSLGQGQETQYF. CDR3 sequence (DNA): TGTGCCAGCAGCTTAGGACAGGGCCAAGAGACCCAGTACTTC.

The chain carries TRBV5-1 and TRBJ1-1; a possible D gene is TRBD1 (6 bases). The V gene's germline CDR1 is SGHRS and CDR2 YFSETQ. The CDR3 runs to 14 residues. V lost 0 bases and J 8 bases, leaving 14 bases between the germline ends. This CDR3 is CASSLAGTRGEAFF. The CDR3 region has the DNA TGCGCCAGCAGCTTGGCCGGGACACGGGGAGAAGCTTTCTTT.

The chain has TRBV10-3 and TRBJ2-3; TRBD1 is a possible D gene (6 bases). CDR1 is ENHRY and CDR2 is SYGVKD in the germline V gene. Trimming removed 0 bases at V and 2 bases at J, with 12 bases between. CDR3 length: 16 amino acids. In nucleotides, the CDR3 is TGTGCCATCAGTGAGTCAGCAGGGGTGTTCACAGATACGCAGTATTTT. Translated: CAISESAGVFTDTQYF.

The genes are TRBV2 and TRBJ2-2; D is perhaps TRBD1 (5 bases). The CDR3 length is 16 residues. Germline loops: CDR1 SNHLY, CDR2 FYNNEI. The V end lost 2 bases, the J end lost 6 bases, and 16 bases lay between the germline ends. In nucleotides, the CDR3 is TGTGCCAGCAGTGAACAGGGTCCAAGGGCTCCCGGGGAGCTGTTTTTT. Encoded protein: CASSEQGPRAPGELFF.

The chain combines TRBV6-1 with TRBJ2-7; weak D call: TRBD2 (6 bases). CDR1 and CDR2 (germline): MNHNS, SASEGT. V was pared by 7 bases and J by 3 bases, with 13 bases between. The CDR3 runs to 13 residues. CDR3 region: CASTMGRDYEQYF. In DNA form, the CDR3 reads TGTGCCAGCACGATGGGGCGGGACTACGAGCAGTACTTC.

This chain joins TRBV11-2 and TRBJ1-2, with D tentatively TRBD1 (5 bases). CDR3 size: 15 residues. Germline V gene data show CDR1 as SGHAT and CDR2 as FQNNGV. Trimming shortened V by 6 bases and J by 3 bases, and 17 bases separated the two germline ends. Here the CDR3 reads CASRPRSRADYGYTF. Written as DNA, the CDR3 is TGTGCCAGCAGACCGAGGTCCAGGGCTGACTATGGCTACACCTTC.

This clone was seen a few times. This chain links TRBV9 with TRBJ1-4, with D possibly being TRBD1 (5 bases). Looked up from germline, CDR1 is SGDLS and CDR2 is YYNGEE. The V end was cut by 2 bases, the J end by 2 bases, with 10 bases between. The CDR3 is 15 residues long. CDR3 sequence reads: CASSVGGGTNEKLFF. CDR3 DNA sequence: TGTGCCAGCAGCGTCGGGGGAGGCACTAATGAAAAACTGTTTTTT. Filled out from reference TRBV9 and TRBJ1-4, the complete variable domain reads DSGVTQTPKHLITATGQRVTLRCSPRSGDLSVYWYQQSLDQGLQFLIQYYNGEERAKGNILERFSAQQFPDLHSELNLSSLELGDSALYFCASSVGGGTNEKLFFGSGTQLSVL.

The chain combines TRBV9 with TRBJ2-1, with D maybe TRBD2 (6 bases). The CDR3 spans 13 residues. Trimming removed 4 bases from V and 9 bases from J, with 14 bases in between. Germline V lookup: CDR1 SGDLS, CDR2 YYNGEE. CDR3 DNA sequence: TGTGCCAGCAGCAAAGGACCCGGGGGTGAGCAGTTCTTC. Residues: CASSKGPGGEQFF. Drawing the rest from reference TRBV9 and TRBJ2-1, the complete variable domain is DSGVTQTPKHLITATGQRVTLRCSPRSGDLSVYWYQQSLDQGLQFLIQYYNGEERAKGNILERFSAQQFPDLHSELNLSSLELGDSALYFCASSKGPGGEQFFGPGTRLTVL.

The CDR3 bases are TGTGCCACTTCCTCCGGGCAGGGGCCTCAAGAGACCCAGTACTTC. It translates to CATSSGQGPQETQYF. The chain joins TRBV28 to TRBJ2-5; TRBD1 might be the D (6 bases). The V gene's germline CDR1 is MDHEN and CDR2 SYDVKM. The CDR3 is 15 residues long. The V end lost 10 bases, the J end lost 2 bases, and 20 bases lay between the germline ends.

The chain employs TRBV4-1 and TRBJ2-1; 7 nucleotides match TRBD1. Germline V lookup: CDR1 MGHRA, CDR2 YSYEKL. This CDR3 contains 16 residues. Trimming took 3 bases from V and 1 from J; bases not matched to a gene: 6. CDR3 protein: CASSQQTGQSYNEQFF. CDR3 DNA sequence: TGCGCCAGCAGCCAGCAGACGGGACAGTCCTACAATGAGCAGTTCTTC.